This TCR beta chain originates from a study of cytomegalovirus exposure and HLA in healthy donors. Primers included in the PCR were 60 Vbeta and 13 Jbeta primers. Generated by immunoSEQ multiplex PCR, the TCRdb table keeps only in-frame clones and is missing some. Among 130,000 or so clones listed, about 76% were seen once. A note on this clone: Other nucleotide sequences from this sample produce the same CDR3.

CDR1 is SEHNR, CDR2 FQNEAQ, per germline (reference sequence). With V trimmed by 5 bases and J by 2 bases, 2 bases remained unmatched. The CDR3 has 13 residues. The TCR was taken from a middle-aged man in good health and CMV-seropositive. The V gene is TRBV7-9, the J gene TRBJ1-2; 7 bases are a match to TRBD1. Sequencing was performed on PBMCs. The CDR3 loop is CASSLGQNYGYTF. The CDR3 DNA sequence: TGTGCCAGCAGCCTGGGACAGAACTATGGCTACACCTTC. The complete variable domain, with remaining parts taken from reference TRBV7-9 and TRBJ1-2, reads DTGVSQNPRHKITKRGQNVTFRCDPISEHNRLYWYRQTLGQGPEFLTYFQNEAQLEKSRLLSDRFSAERPKGSFSTLEIQRTEQGDSAMYLCASSLGQNYGYTFGSGTRLTVV.